These 30 T cell receptor beta chains were sequenced from one sample in a study of OX40 agonist ivuxolimab in advanced cancers. The library relied on the immunoSEQ multiplex PCR assay. TCRdb re-hosts the immuneACCESS table, in-frame sequences only. Its copies lack some clones; in the studies checked, an unresolved V gene accounts for under half of them, and the cause for the rest is not known. A total of 65,000 to 75,000 clones appear in this sample, 92% of them only once. Clones ranked in the top ten supply 0.44% of the sample. Sequencing was performed on CD4+ or CD8+ T cells sorted from blood, taken in a trial of the OX40 agonist ivuxolimab. These receptors were obtained from an adult with an advanced solid tumor such as melanoma, head and neck, liver or kidney cancer.

The rearrangement links TRBV19 to TRBJ1-5; D remains unclear. The CDR3 has 13 amino acids. The ends were cut back, 4 bases at V and 8 bases at J, with 12 bases in the middle. CDR1 is LNHDA, CDR2 SQIVND, per germline (reference sequence). The CDR3 nucleotides read TGTGCCAGTAGTAATTCCTGGGTAGAGCCCCAGCATTTT. Protein: CASSNSWVEPQHF.

For this clone: At one of its ends the junction is not consistent with the germline gene, which may arise from a read error. This chain joins TRBV30 and TRBJ2-7, with 10 bases aligning to TRBD2. Germline CDR1 is GTSNPN and CDR2 is SVGIG (reference sequence). This CDR3 comprises 14 residues. CDR3 loop: CAWRPLAGVVEQNF. CDR3 in DNA: TGTGCCTGGAGACCCCTAGCGGGAGTTGTCGAGCAGAACTTC.

The CDR3 here is CASGSPSGGITDTQYF. CDR3 bases: TGTGCTAGTGGTTCGCCTAGCGGGGGTATCACAGATACGCAGTATTTT. The chain combines TRBV12-5 with TRBJ2-3; 10 bases match TRBD2. The J segment lost 2 bases and the V segment lost 4 bases, leaving 6 bases of the junction unmatched. The germline CDR1 and CDR2 sequences are LGHNT and FRNRAP. This CDR3 has 16 amino acids.

The chain links TRBV5-1 to TRBJ1-2; D is possibly TRBD1 (6 bases). This CDR3 has 15 residues. Deletions cut 0 bases from V and 2 bases from J, with 11 bases between. The V gene's germline CDR1 is SGHRS and CDR2 YFSETQ. Here the CDR3 DNA reads TGCGCCAGCAGCTTGGTATTAGGGGGGAACTATGGCTACACCTTC. Translation gives CASSLVLGGNYGYTF.

The chain joins TRBV5-4 to TRBJ2-3; 11 bases are a match to TRBD2. Per germline, CDR1 SGHNT and CDR2 YYREEE (reference sequence). The trim removed 4 bases at V and 4 bases at J, leaving 11 bases unmatched. This CDR3 contains 17 residues. CDR3 amino acids: CASSTKLAGAVADTQYF. The CDR3 DNA follows: TGTGCCAGCAGCACCAAACTAGCGGGAGCTGTGGCAGATACGCAGTATTTT. The whole variable domain, filled in from reference TRBV5-4 and TRBJ2-3, reads ETGVTQSPTHLIKTRGQQVTLRCSSQSGHNTVSWYQQALGQGPQFIFQYYREEENGRGNFPPRFSGLQFPNYSSELNVNALELDDSALYLCASSTKLAGAVADTQYFGPGTRLTVL.

The chain recombines TRBV29-1 with TRBJ1-1; TRBD1 matches at 7 bases. The germline gives CDR1 SQVTM, CDR2 ANQGSEA. The CDR3 contains 15 residues. V lost 3 bases to trimming and J lost 0 bases; unmatched junction nucleotides: 7. CDR3 loop: CSVETGRIMNTEAFF. The CDR3 DNA sequence: TGCAGCGTTGAGACAGGGAGAATTATGAACACTGAAGCTTTCTTT. Complete variable domain (other parts from reference TRBV29-1 and TRBJ1-1): SAVISQKPSRDICQRGTSLTIQCQVDSQVTMMFWYRQQPGQSLTLIATANQGSEATYESGFVIDKFPISRPNLTFSTLTVSNMSPEDSSIYLCSVETGRIMNTEAFFGQGTRLTVV.

This clone was picked up one time. V and J are TRBV6-5 and TRBJ1-2, with no clear D. The CDR3 extends over 16 amino acids. Trimming left V 0 bases short and J 4 bases short, with 15 bases between. CDR1 and CDR2 from the germline V gene are MNHEY and SVGAGI. This chain's CDR3 is CASSYSNGHNLYGYTF. The CDR3 DNA sequence: TGTGCCAGCAGTTACTCCAACGGGCACAACCTCTATGGCTACACCTTC.

This clone was found a few times. The V and J genes are TRBV7-6 and TRBJ2-5; 7 bases agree with TRBD1. Germline loops: CDR1 SGHVS, CDR2 FNYEAQ. The CDR3 spans 15 residues. V shed 5 bases, J shed 0 bases, and the junction held 6 bases outside the gene matches. The CDR3 region is CASSRSGTDQETQYF. The CDR3 region has the DNA TGTGCCAGCAGCCGTTCCGGGACAGACCAAGAGACCCAGTACTTC.

This clone is a singleton in its sample. This chain links TRBV7-2 with TRBJ2-3; D call uncertain. CDR1 SGHTA and CDR2 FQGNSA come from the germline V gene. The CDR3 runs to 12 residues. The V and J ends lost 3 bases and 2 bases respectively, with 3 bases between them. CDR3 residues: CASSFYTDTQYF. The CDR3 coding sequence is TGTGCCAGCAGCTTTTACACAGATACGCAGTATTTT.

This chain connects TRBV7-2 to TRBJ2-7; TRBD2 matches 8 bases. The J segment lost 0 bases and the V segment lost 5 bases, leaving 6 bases of the junction unmatched. This CDR3 is 15 amino acids long. The germline V gene has CDR1 SGHTA and CDR2 FQGNSA. DNA for the CDR3: TGTGCCAGCAGCGGCAGCGGGACTAGCTCCTACGAGCAGTACTTC. This codes for CASSGSGTSSYEQYF.

The V call is TRBV6-5, the J call TRBJ2-7; the D gene is possibly TRBD2 (6 bases). CDR1 and CDR2 (germline): MNHEY, SVGAGI. The V end was cut by 0 bases, the J end by 5 bases, with 14 bases between. There are 15 residues in the CDR3. CDR3 nucleotide sequence: TGTGCCAGCAGTTACTCATCCGGGACTTCCCACGAGCAGTACTTC. Amino acid sequence: CASSYSSGTSHEQYF.

The chain recombines TRBV19 with TRBJ1-5; 9 nucleotides match TRBD1. This CDR3 has 15 residues. Trimming at V came to 5 bases and at J to 4 bases, leaving 6 bases not matched to a gene. Germline V lookup: CDR1 LNHDA, CDR2 SQIVND (reference sequence). DNA of the CDR3: TGTGCCAGTAGTCTCCTGGGACAGGGAAATCAGCCCCAGCATTTT. Translating gives CASSLLGQGNQPQHF.

The chain combines TRBV11-2 with TRBJ2-2, with no clear D. With 7 bases removed from V and 4 bases from J, the gap between germline ends came to 7 bases. Germline V gene data show CDR1 as SGHAT and CDR2 as FQNNGV. The CDR3 is made up of 12 amino acids. CDR3 sequence: CASTRGTGELFF. The CDR3 coding sequence is TGTGCCAGCACCCGTGGCACCGGGGAGCTGTTTTTT.

The gene calls are TRBV7-6 and TRBJ1-1; tentative D call: TRBD1 (6 bases). The CDR3 is 15 amino acids. Germline CDR1 SGHVS, CDR2 FNYEAQ. Trimming removed 5 bases at V and 4 bases at J, with 17 bases between. CDR3 in amino acids: CASSAMNWGRTEAFF. As DNA, the CDR3 is TGTGCCAGCAGCGCCATGAATTGGGGGCGCACTGAAGCTTTCTTT.

This clone has just a few counts. The V and J genes are TRBV7-9 and TRBJ1-2; D might be TRBD1 (5 bases). Trimming took 1 base from V and 0 from J, leaving 9 bases between them. Germline V gene sequence: CDR1 SEHNR, CDR2 FQNEAQ (reference sequence). The CDR3 loop spans 15 amino acids. The CDR3 DNA is TGTGCCAGCAGCTTAGTGGGACGGACTAACTATGGCTACACCTTC. Amino acid sequence: CASSLVGRTNYGYTF.

This clone was detected once. The V gene is TRBV21-1, the J gene TRBJ2-7; the listed D gene, TRBD2, was not tested against the DNA. TRBV21-1 is marked as a pseudogene. The CDR3 is 16 amino acids. The CDR3 loop is CASSKVVYESSYEQYF. CDR3 nucleotides: TGTGCCAGCAGCAAAGTAGTTTATGAGAGCTCCTACGAGCAGTACTTC.

The chain has TRBV6-5 and TRBJ1-6; TRBD1 might be the D (5 bases). Trimming shortened V by 7 bases and J by 4 bases, and 14 bases separated the two germline ends. Germline V gene sequence: CDR1 MNHEY, CDR2 SVGAGI. CDR3 size: 15 residues. The CDR3: CASMRGSPYNSPLHF. The CDR3 DNA follows: TGTGCCAGCATGAGGGGCTCCCCTTATAATTCACCCCTCCACTTT.

In its sample, this clone was seen a few times. The V and J genes are TRBV4-1 and TRBJ2-1; D is undetermined. The CDR3 is 15 residues long. Germline V gene lookup returns CDR1 MGHRA and CDR2 YSYEKL. V lost 1 base and J 8 bases, leaving 15 bases between the germline ends. The CDR3 sequence is CASSQAWLHTYEQFF. The CDR3 bases are TGCGCCAGCAGCCAAGCCTGGCTCCACACATATGAGCAGTTCTTC.

The chain combines TRBV9 with TRBJ2-5; possibly TRBD1 or TRBD2 for D (5 bases each). CDR1 is SGDLS, CDR2 YYNGEE, per germline. CDR3 length equals 14 residues. Trimming cost V 0 bases and J 4 bases, with 10 bases left between them. CDR3 residues: CASSVGGVGETQYF. The CDR3 DNA sequence: TGTGCCAGCAGCGTAGGAGGGGTTGGAGAGACCCAGTACTTC.

This sequence joins TRBV21-1 and TRBJ2-7; the D call of TRBD1 is as the table states it, not checked on the DNA. TRBV21-1 counts as a pseudogene. The CDR3 runs to 20 residues. This chain's CDR3 is CASVVEYGDRWESSSYEQYF. The CDR3 DNA sequence: TGTGCCAGCGTCGTTGAGTATGGGGACAGGTGGGAATCAAGCTCCTACGAGCAGTACTTC.

The chain couples TRBV7-5 to TRBJ1-1; TRBD1 is the table's D call and was not checked against the DNA. TRBV7-5 corresponds to a pseudogene. CDR3 length: 14 residues. The CDR3 protein is CVRSQDRVNTEAFF. CDR3 nucleotide sequence: TGTGTCAGAAGCCAGGACAGAGTAAACACTGAAGCTTTCTTT.

The rearrangement joins TRBV30 to TRBJ1-6; a possible D gene is TRBD1 (5 bases). Looked up from germline, CDR1 is GTSNPN and CDR2 is SVGIG (reference sequence). The CDR3 is 13 amino acids. Trimming stripped 4 bases from V and 9 bases from J, with 13 bases between. As DNA, the CDR3 is TGTGCCTGGAATGGGGGGTCAAGTTCACCCCTCCACTTT. It is translated as CAWNGGSSSPLHF.

This chain connects TRBV5-1 to TRBJ2-7; 8 nucleotides align to TRBD1. V lost 4 bases to trimming and J lost 2 bases; unmatched junction nucleotides: 8. CDR1 SGHRS and CDR2 YFSETQ come from the germline V gene. The CDR3 extends over 15 amino acids. CDR3: CASSLAGGEPYEQYF. CDR3 coding DNA: TGCGCCAGCAGCCTCGCAGGGGGCGAGCCCTACGAGCAGTACTTC.

The gene calls are TRBV5-4 and TRBJ2-7, with 15 bases that match TRBD2. Germline V gene data show CDR1 as SGHNT and CDR2 as YYREEE (reference sequence). This CDR3 contains 16 residues. The V and J ends lost 4 bases and 6 bases, in that order; junction bases with no gene match: 8. In DNA form, the CDR3 reads TGTGCCAGCAGCCCGGGACTAGCGGGGGGAGGACGCGAGCAGTACTTC. The encoded protein is CASSPGLAGGGREQYF.

This chain uses TRBV10-3 with TRBJ2-2; no firm D call. Germline CDR1 is ENHRY and CDR2 is SYGVKD. This CDR3 region has 14 residues. V lost 3 bases to trimming and J lost 4 bases, with 9 bases between them. The CDR3 protein is CAISDEASTGELFF. Here the CDR3 DNA reads TGTGCCATCAGTGACGAGGCGAGCACCGGGGAGCTGTTTTTT.

This CDR3 is CATSRDRASGSHGELFF. The CDR3 DNA is TGTGCCACCAGCAGAGATAGGGCTAGCGGGAGCCACGGGGAGCTGTTTTTT. V usage is TRBV15 and J usage is TRBJ2-2, with 10 nucleotides matching TRBD2. The junction had 8 bases not matched to a gene; V was cut back by 0 bases and J by 7 bases. Germline loops: CDR1 LNHNV, CDR2 YYDKDF (reference sequence). The CDR3 loop spans 17 amino acids.

J is TRBJ2-1 and V is TRBV11-3; D perhaps matches TRBD2 (6 bases). This CDR3 has 15 amino acids. Germline CDR1 reads SGHNT; CDR2 reads YENEEA. Trimming left V 5 bases short and J 3 bases short, with 14 bases between. CDR3 residues: CASSPASAGYNEQFF. CDR3 nucleotides: TGTGCCAGCAGCCCAGCTAGCGCAGGCTACAATGAGCAGTTCTTC.

This clone showed up just once. The V and J genes are TRBV27 and TRBJ2-7; maybe TRBD2 (6 bases). Trimming cost V 0 bases and J 2 bases, with 20 bases left between them. Germline loops: CDR1 MNHEY, CDR2 SMNVEV (reference sequence). The length of the CDR3 is 18 residues. CDR3 residues: CASSLSGFRDGSTYEQYF. The CDR3 nucleotides read TGTGCCAGCAGTTTATCGGGTTTTCGTGACGGGAGTACCTACGAGCAGTACTTC.

The V call is TRBV10-3, the J call TRBJ2-6; D is ambiguous. The germline V and J ends were trimmed by 3 bases and 0 bases, with 3 bases remaining between them. Germline V gene data show CDR1 as ENHRY and CDR2 as SYGVKD. CDR3 length: 14 residues. CDR3 sequence (DNA): TGTGCCATCAGTGACAGCTCTGGGGCCAACGTCCTGACTTTC. Encoded protein: CAISDSSGANVLTF.

The chain has TRBV10-1 and TRBJ2-2, with D possibly called TRBD1 or TRBD2 (6 bases each). Looked up from germline, CDR1 is WNHNN and CDR2 is SYGVQD (reference sequence). The CDR3 extends over 15 amino acids. V gave up 6 bases and J gave up 4 bases, with 15 bases separating them. In nucleotides, the CDR3 is TGCGCCAGCAGCGGGGGCCAGACGGGCACCGGGGAGCTGTTTTTT. It encodes CASSGGQTGTGELFF.